A selection of T cell receptor beta chains follows, all from one sample in a study of T cells expressing NK-cell markers. After re-calling the 5' RACE reads, TCRdb lists one entry per CDR3 protein, DNA absent. The table lists 400,000 or so distinct CDR3 sequences. Sequenced input: blood T cells: a sorted CD56 or NKG2C T cell subset, CD4+ or CD8+ T cells, or bulk PBMC T cells (not recorded which). These receptors were obtained from a woman between 45 and 65 years old in good health. Both conserved end residues are part of each CDR3. The order of the fields is V gene, J gene, CDR3 protein.

TRBV5-1,TRBJ2-2,CASSLVQTGPTGELFF
TRBV24-1,TRBJ2-3,CATSDSPWTDTQYF
TRBV5-1,TRBJ1-5,CASSVDGIVSNQPQHF
TRBV29-1,TRBJ2-5,CSVQQGAGETQYF
TRBV2,TRBJ2-2,CASSPSGRGGELFF
TRBV5-1,TRBJ1-6,CASRSSQGANSPLHF
TRBV20-1,TRBJ2-1,CSARSNRGLAAYNEQFF
TRBV5-1,TRBJ2-1,CASRVDRANEQFF
TRBV29-1,TRBJ2-3,CSVISGRETDTQYF
TRBV12-3/TRBV12-4,TRBJ2-1,CASSPKTGLASNEQFF
TRBV5-1,TRBJ2-5,CATAGGAGETQYF
TRBV5-1,TRBJ2-5,CASSPGQETQYF
TRBV9,TRBJ1-6,CASSVSQSSSNSPLHF
TRBV10-3,TRBJ1-1,CAISGTGGMKAFF
TRBV20-1,TRBJ2-3,CSALFSGDTQYF
TRBV20-1,TRBJ2-2,CSAFRGGLGANTGELFF
TRBV15,TRBJ2-5,CATSTTRTGTETQYF
TRBV24-1,TRBJ2-1,CATSEHFDDEQFF
TRBV29-1,TRBJ2-1,CSVAGGQGLSNEQFF
TRBV19,TRBJ2-2,CASSIDPGLTGELFF
TRBV7-2,TRBJ2-3,CASSLESPRDTQYF
TRBV5-1,TRBJ2-3,CASSLTGVDTQYF
TRBV10-3,TRBJ2-2,CAISGVGSNTGELFF
TRBV24-1,TRBJ1-3,CATSDGFSGNTIYF
TRBV2,TRBJ2-2,CASSVGGRVGELFF
TRBV7-2,TRBJ2-4,CASSQGQVVHIQYF
TRBV15,TRBJ2-2,CATSRVAANTGELFF
TRBV6-5,TRBJ1-1,CASSSGIAEAFF
TRBV6-5,TRBJ2-7,CASSFRGVDEQYF
TRBV11-2,TRBJ2-2,CASRAGGSGELFF
TRBV5-1,TRBJ2-4,CASSLSGGRTKRIQYF
TRBV20-1,TRBJ1-1,CSARDRGTEAFF
TRBV20-1,TRBJ2-4,CSARADQAKNIQYF
TRBV12-3/TRBV12-4,TRBJ2-3,CASSPLMGAGGLGGTDTQYF
TRBV4-2,TRBJ2-7,CASSQTSGSEQYF
TRBV12-3/TRBV12-4,TRBJ2-1,CASSFNLQLVAEQFF
TRBV12-3/TRBV12-4,TRBJ2-5,CASSPRTSGGETQYF
TRBV7-2,TRBJ2-2,CASSLRVLASTGELFF
TRBV6-6,TRBJ2-3,CASSSLGLAGRPDTQYF
TRBV4-1,TRBJ2-7,CASSPGLGGLSSYEQYF
TRBV11-2,TRBJ2-1,CASSAAAGQFF
TRBV7-9,TRBJ2-1,CASGQGAQDEQFF
TRBV12-3/TRBV12-4,TRBJ2-3,CASTLMTGVGTDTQYF
TRBV5-1,TRBJ2-3,CASSLTSGSRDTDTQYF
TRBV5-5,TRBJ2-3,CASSTQGTYTDTQYF
TRBV3-1,TRBJ1-3,CASSQDLVGNTIYF
TRBV12-3/TRBV12-4,TRBJ2-5,CASRWGRETQYF
TRBV20-1,TRBJ2-2,CSARDRRRVGNTGELFF
TRBV7-8,TRBJ1-5,CASSLSRSRSNQPQHF
TRBV12-3/TRBV12-4,TRBJ1-5,CASSFRGGNQPQHF
TRBV6-1,TRBJ2-7,CASRGPGLYYEQYF